This T cell receptor (beta chain) derives from a study of CD8+ T cells in alopecia areata. Study information: For the treated group, dosing was oral tofacitinib at 5 to 10 mg twice daily.

With regard to this clone: Its antigen is still unknown.

The treatment: oral pan-JAK inhibitor, 5-10 mg twice daily. Study observations and caveats: Throughout tofacitinib, many expanded lesional clones continued to persist in scalp and blood.

The CDR3 contains 15 residues. Trimming stripped 1 base from V and 3 bases from J, with 13 bases between. Germline CDR1 SGHNT, CDR2 YYREEE (reference sequence). Extracted RNA was reverse transcribed into cDNA, the sequencing template. Produced via immunoSEQ multiplex PCR; TCRdb's table is partial and in-frame only. The table includes around 120,000 clones, roughly 58% detected once. V usage is TRBV5-4 and J usage is TRBJ1-2; D may be TRBD1 (6 bases). This specimen consisted of CD8+ T cells sorted from blood, obtained at week 4, from a patient treated with tofacitinib. The clonotype was recovered from a human donor with alopecia areata. The DNA for the CDR3 is TGTGCCAGCAGCTTGTTAGACCGGGGGCACTATGGCTACACCTTC. It is translated as CASSLLDRGHYGYTF.